This T cell receptor beta chain was obtained from a study of cytotoxic CD8 clonotypes in ibrutinib-treated CLL. Produced via immunoSEQ multiplex PCR; TCRdb's table is partial and in-frame only. The data contain around 97,000 clones, 70% to 80% of them singletons. The CDR3 sequence is 18 residues long. J was trimmed by 2 bases and V by 3 bases; bases with no gene match: 10. Per the germline V gene, CDR1 is MNHEY and CDR2 is SMNVEV (reference sequence). Sequencing was performed on PBMCs, taken after 12 months of ibrutinib treatment. This sequence joins TRBV27 and TRBJ2-3; 11 nucleotides match TRBD2. This receptor was taken from a human donor with chronic lymphocytic leukemia. The CDR3 DNA reads TGTGCCAGCAGTTTCGGGCTAGCGGGGGGCCGTGACACAGATACGCAGTATTTT. Residues: CASSFGLAGGRDTDTQYF.